This T cell receptor (beta chain) is from a study of T cells in Graves' hyperthyroidism and ophthalmopathy. Germline trimming cut 4 bases from V and 7 bases from J; bases unmatched to any gene: 12. Germline CDR1 is DFQATT and CDR2 is SNEGSKA (reference sequence). There are 17 residues in the CDR3. RNA transcripts provided the source from which TCR beta CDR3 regions were amplified. When the TCR CDR3 underwent first-round RT-PCR, the HTBI primer set was used. TCRdb passed the multiplex PCR reads through MiXCR, listing each CDR3 protein once. Here the sample spans some 210,000 distinct CDR3 sequences, 15% to 20% being singletons. Study outcomes and limitations: The model's output predicted ophthalmopathy at a median of about 6.5 months prior to onset. Clonotypes that were expanded in thyroid above 0.001 mostly appeared in blood too.

This clonotype was observed many times. Its target is not known. The rearrangement uses TRBV20-1 and TRBJ2-1; 14 bases fit TRBD2. The TCR sequence derives from a man over 45 with Graves' hyperthyroidism. Source material: blood. Written as DNA, the CDR3 is TGCAGTGCTACGGGACTAGCGGGAGTAAAATTTATGAATGAGCAGTTCTTC. Amino acids: CSATGLAGVKFMNEQFF.